Each of the 5 T cell receptor beta chains below was sequenced from the same sample in a study of breast tumors, draining lymph nodes, adjacent tissues. TCRdb redid the calling of the multiplex PCR reads with MiXCR, one entry per CDR3 protein. Of about 32,000 distinct CDR3 sequences in the sample, over 30% were seen once. The sequenced sample was breast tumor tissue. Receptors were obtained from a female donor with breast cancer. Some clones in this sample may be carry-over from other donors' samples.

In regard to this clonotype: A much larger clone differs by one base, so this may be a read error. V is TRBV11-3 and J is TRBJ2-7; TRBD2 aligns across 7 bases. Germline values: CDR1 SGHNT, CDR2 YENEEA. This CDR3 is built from 14 residues. The CDR3 region has the DNA TGTGCCAGCAGCAGGACTAGGAGCTCCTACGAGCGGTACTTC. It is translated as CASSRTRSSYERYF.

This clonotype has a count of ten or more. The V and J genes are TRBV11-3 and TRBJ2-5, with D possibly being TRBD1 (5 bases). Trimming cost V 4 bases and J 2 bases, with 11 bases left between them. The germline gives CDR1 SGHNT, CDR2 YENEEA. The CDR3 has 14 residues. CDR3 in DNA: TGTGCCAGCAGCTCTCTTAGGGGACAAGAGACCCAGTACTTC. Its protein is CASSSLRGQETQYF. The full variable domain, with the rest looked up from reference TRBV11-3 and TRBJ2-5, is EAGVVQSPRYKIIEKKQPVAFWCNPISGHNTLYWYLQNLGQGPELLIRYENEEAVDDSQLPKDRFSAERLKGVDSTLKIQPAELGDSAVYLCASSSLRGQETQYFGPGTRLLVL.

Worth noting for this clonotype: One end of the junction fails to match germline, which may point to a read error. The chain is built from TRBV6-1 and TRBJ2-5, with TRBD2 identical over 13 bases. Germline CDR1 reads MNHNS; CDR2 reads SASEGT. The length of the CDR3 is 20 residues. CDR3 amino acids: CASREEGQGTSGGDYNEQYF. As DNA, the CDR3 is TGTGCCAGCAGGGAAGAGGGACAGGGAACTAGCGGGGGGGACTACAATGAGCAGTACTTC.

This clonotype was recorded at least ten times. CDR3 nucleotide sequence: TGTGCCAGCAGCTCTCACGGGCCCGGGACCCAGTACTTC. It specifies CASSSHGPGTQYF. The rearrangement uses TRBV7-7 and TRBJ2-5; D is uncertain. Germline CDR1 and CDR2: SSHAT and FNYEAQ (reference sequence). CDR3 size: 13 residues. V was clipped by 4 bases and J by 7 bases, with 13 bases between them.

The rearrangement joins TRBV20-1 to TRBJ2-2, with a weak D call TRBD1 (5 bases). This CDR3 is built from 14 residues. The V gene's germline CDR1 is DFQATT and CDR2 SNEGSKA (reference sequence). CDR3 nucleotide sequence: TGCAGCGCTCGTAGGGGCACGAACACCGGGGAGCTGTTTTTT. It is translated as CSARRGTNTGELFF.